A single sample gave rise to the 22 T cell receptor beta chains below, sequenced in a study of blood T cell repertoires in COVID-19. The repertoire was sequenced with immunoSEQ multiplex PCR; TCRdb's copy has only in-frame clones and lacks some. This table has about 260,000 clones, 88% appearing once. The specimen was PBMCs or T cells enriched from blood (not recorded which). The origin of the receptors is a woman aged 45-59 years who had recovered from COVID-19.

This chain links TRBV28 with TRBJ1-1; 9 bases match TRBD1. The germline V gene has CDR1 MDHEN and CDR2 SYDVKM. The CDR3 has 11 amino acids. With V trimmed by 5 bases and J by 13 bases, 5 bases remained unmatched. The CDR3 is CASSDGDRVFF. The CDR3 DNA is TGTGCCAGCAGTGACGGGGACAGGGTTTTCTTT.

This chain links TRBV6-5 with TRBJ2-3; the D gene is possibly TRBD2 (6 bases). The V end lost 8 bases, the J end lost 9 bases, and 12 bases lay between the germline ends. The CDR3 runs 11 residues. Germline CDR1 reads MNHEY; CDR2 reads SVGAGI. CDR3 sequence: CASGGLYTQYF. CDR3 sequence (DNA): TGTGCCAGCGGAGGGTTATACACGCAGTATTTT.

This chain connects TRBV5-8 to TRBJ2-7; 7 bases map to TRBD2. The trim removed 5 bases at V and 5 bases at J, leaving 7 bases unmatched. The CDR3 has 13 amino acids. Germline V gene data show CDR1 as SGHTS and CDR2 as YDEGEE. For the CDR3, the DNA is TGTGCCAGCAGAAAGCGGGATAGGGACGAGCAGTACTTC. Translating it yields CASRKRDRDEQYF.

The V gene is TRBV6-5, the J gene TRBJ1-3; possibly TRBD1 for D (6 bases). The CDR3 totals 14 residues. CDR1 and CDR2 (germline): MNHEY, SVGAGI. V dropped 4 bases and J dropped 5 bases, with 12 bases sitting between them. CDR3 loop: CASSSPGQRNTIYF. The CDR3 DNA reads TGTGCCAGCAGTTCCCCGGGACAAAGAAACACCATATATTTT.

The chain combines TRBV3-1 (or the pseudogene TRBV3-2) with TRBJ1-1, with 11 bases matching TRBD1. Germline CDR1 and CDR2: LGHDT and YNNKEL (reference sequence). With V trimmed by 4 bases and J by 5 bases, 3 bases remained unmatched. The CDR3 extends over 14 amino acids. CDR3 protein: CASSPGQGATEAFF. In nucleotides, the CDR3 is TGTGCCAGCAGCCCAGGACAGGGGGCTACTGAAGCTTTCTTT.

The CDR3 DNA sequence: TGTGCCAGCAGCTTAAGTCAGGGGGTGCGCGAGCAGTACTTC. This translates into CASSLSQGVREQYF. V and J are TRBV7-6 and TRBJ2-7; 7 bases align to TRBD1. Per the germline V gene, CDR1 is SGHVS and CDR2 is FNYEAQ. J lost 6 bases, V lost 2 bases, and 7 bases had no gene match. This CDR3 is built from 14 residues.

This clone appeared once. The J gene is TRBJ1-1, the V gene TRBV2, with D maybe TRBD1 (6 bases). The length of the CDR3 is 13 residues. With 4 bases removed from V and 0 bases from J, the gap between germline ends came to 6 bases. The V gene's germline CDR1 is SNHLY and CDR2 FYNNEI. The CDR3 DNA sequence: TGTGCCAGCAGTGGACAGGTGAACACTGAAGCTTTCTTT. Translated: CASSGQVNTEAFF.

The chain couples TRBV5-6 to TRBJ2-1; 11 bases align to TRBD2. The germline gives CDR1 SGHDT, CDR2 YYEEEE. The CDR3 is 16 amino acids. The J segment lost 6 bases and the V segment lost 0 bases, leaving 5 bases of the junction unmatched. The CDR3 DNA reads TGTGCCAGCAGCTTGGGGGGACTAGCGGTTTCCAATGAGCAGTTCTTC. This encodes CASSLGGLAVSNEQFF.

The V and J genes are TRBV28 and TRBJ1-1, with D tentatively TRBD1 (5 bases). This CDR3 is 13 amino acids long. V was cut by 6 bases and J by 1 base, with 9 bases left in between. The germline CDR1 and CDR2 sequences are MDHEN and SYDVKM. The CDR3 is CASRGGRNTEAFF. The CDR3, as DNA: TGTGCCAGCAGGGGGGGGAGGAACACTGAAGCTTTCTTT. Full variable domain (outside the CDR3, taken from reference TRBV28 and TRBJ1-1): DVKVTQSSRYLVKRTGEKVFLECVQDMDHENMFWYRQDPGLGLRLIYFSYDVKMKEKGDIPEGYSVSREKKERFSLILESASTNQTSMYLCASRGGRNTEAFFGQGTRLTVV.

J is TRBJ2-7 and V is TRBV28, with D perhaps TRBD1 (6 bases). V lost 8 bases, J lost 3 bases, and 14 bases lay in between. Germline assignment: CDR1 MDHEN and CDR2 SYDVKM. The CDR3 is made up of 13 amino acids. In nucleotides, the CDR3 is TGTGCCAGCGCAAGAACAGGGTTCTACGAGCAGTACTTC. It specifies CASARTGFYEQYF.

Only one count was recorded for this clone. This chain connects TRBV28 to TRBJ2-1; D possibly corresponds to TRBD1 (6 bases). V gave up 8 bases and J gave up 0 bases, with 14 bases separating them. Germline CDR1 is MDHEN and CDR2 is SYDVKM. This CDR3 contains 15 residues. CDR3 in DNA: TGTGCCAGCCTCCGGGAAGGGGGCTCCTACAATGAGCAGTTCTTC. Its translation: CASLREGGSYNEQFF.

V and J are TRBV2 and TRBJ1-6, with 7 positions matching TRBD1. The germline V gene has CDR1 SNHLY and CDR2 FYNNEI. V gave up 1 base and J gave up 6 bases; unmatched junction bases: 9. The CDR3 is made up of 17 amino acids. CDR3 DNA: TGTGCCAGCAGTGAAGGGGACAGTAATGGCGTTAATTCACCCCTCCACTTT. This sequence encodes CASSEGDSNGVNSPLHF.

CDR3 bases: TGTGCCAGCAGCTTACAGGGTAACGAGCAGTACTTC. Amino acid sequence: CASSLQGNEQYF. V is TRBV7-3 and J is TRBJ2-7, with a possible D match to TRBD1 (5 bases). The CDR3 consists of 12 residues. V lost 2 bases and J 5 bases, leaving 7 bases between the germline ends. Germline V gene data show CDR1 as SGHTA and CDR2 as FQGTGA.

J is TRBJ2-7 and V is TRBV3-1 (or the pseudogene TRBV3-2); 11 nucleotides match TRBD2. This CDR3 has 15 residues. J gave up 5 bases and V 0 bases, and 3 bases lay outside the gene matches. CDR1 LGHDT and CDR2 YNNKEL come from the germline V gene (reference sequence). The CDR3 sequence: CASSQDIAGGNEQYF. The CDR3 coding sequence is TGTGCCAGCAGCCAAGATATAGCGGGAGGGAACGAGCAGTACTTC.

J is TRBJ1-1 and V is TRBV28, with a weak D call TRBD1 (5 bases). Trimming pared 6 bases from V and 7 bases from J, leaving 15 bases between. Germline V gives CDR1 MDHEN, CDR2 SYDVKM. CDR3 length: 13 residues. The CDR3 protein is CASSSASGGEAFF. The CDR3 DNA is TGTGCCAGCAGCTCCGCGTCGGGGGGTGAAGCTTTCTTT.

The V and J genes are TRBV25-1 and TRBJ1-1; unclear D gene. Per the germline V gene, CDR1 is MGHDK and CDR2 is SYGVNS. With 8 bases removed from V and 3 bases from J, the gap between germline ends came to 10 bases. The CDR3 extends over 12 amino acids. The CDR3 sequence: CASSRSDTEAFF. The CDR3 region has the DNA TGTGCCAGCTCCAGGTCGGACACTGAAGCTTTCTTT.

The chain is built from TRBV9 and TRBJ1-1; the D is unclear. CDR1 SGDLS and CDR2 YYNGEE come from the germline V gene. Between the trimmed V and J ends, which lost 4 bases and 0 bases, there was a span of 13 bases. The CDR3 covers 15 residues. The CDR3 DNA follows: TGTGCCAGCAGCCCCCAGGTCGGGATGAACACTGAAGCTTTCTTT. This translates into CASSPQVGMNTEAFF. Full variable domain (outside the CDR3, taken from reference TRBV9 and TRBJ1-1): DSGVTQTPKHLITATGQRVTLRCSPRSGDLSVYWYQQSLDQGLQFLIQYYNGEERAKGNILERFSAQQFPDLHSELNLSSLELGDSALYFCASSPQVGMNTEAFFGQGTRLTVV.

This sequence joins TRBV15 and TRBJ2-7; weak D call: TRBD2 (5 bases). Germline V gene lookup returns CDR1 LNHNV and CDR2 YYDKDF (reference sequence). The ends were cut back, 4 bases at V and 2 bases at J, with 12 bases in the middle. The CDR3 is 14 amino acids. The CDR3 region is CATSTRTRTYEQYF. CDR3 nucleotide sequence: TGTGCCACCAGCACCAGGACTCGAACCTACGAGCAGTACTTC.

The genes are TRBV18 and TRBJ2-7, with 9 positions matching TRBD1. The CDR3 runs to 14 residues. Germline V CDR1 and CDR2: KGHSH, LQKENI. Unmatched junction bases numbered 9, after V lost 5 bases and J lost 7 bases. In DNA form, the CDR3 reads TGTGCCAGCTCAACATCAGGGACAGGGTTTGAGCAGTACTTC. It yields the protein CASSTSGTGFEQYF.

This clone occurred a few times. The chain employs TRBV6-2 or TRBV6-3 and TRBJ2-1, with D hard to call. Per the germline V gene, CDR1 is MNHEY and CDR2 is SVGEGT. The ends were cut back, 5 bases at V and 8 bases at J, with 4 bases in the middle. The CDR3 contains 10 residues. CDR3 in amino acids: CASSQYEQFF. For the CDR3, the DNA is TGTGCCAGCAGTCAATATGAGCAGTTCTTC.

The CDR3 region is CASSRVVSTDTQYF. CDR3 coding DNA: TGTGCCAGCAGCAGGGTGGTTAGCACAGATACGCAGTATTTT. The chain carries TRBV2 and TRBJ2-3, with D possibly matching TRBD1 (5 bases). Trimming shortened V by 6 bases and J by 0 bases, and 10 bases separated the two germline ends. CDR1 and CDR2 (germline): SNHLY, FYNNEI. CDR3 length: 14 amino acids.

J is TRBJ2-6 and V is TRBV10-1; TRBD1 matches 8 bases. J lost 0 bases, V lost 7 bases, and 8 bases had no gene match. The CDR3 sequence is 17 residues long. Germline V lookup: CDR1 WNHNN, CDR2 SYGVQD (reference sequence). This CDR3 reads CASKRQGKSSGANVLTF. The CDR3 coding sequence is TGCGCCAGCAAAAGACAGGGGAAAAGCTCTGGGGCCAACGTCCTGACTTTC.